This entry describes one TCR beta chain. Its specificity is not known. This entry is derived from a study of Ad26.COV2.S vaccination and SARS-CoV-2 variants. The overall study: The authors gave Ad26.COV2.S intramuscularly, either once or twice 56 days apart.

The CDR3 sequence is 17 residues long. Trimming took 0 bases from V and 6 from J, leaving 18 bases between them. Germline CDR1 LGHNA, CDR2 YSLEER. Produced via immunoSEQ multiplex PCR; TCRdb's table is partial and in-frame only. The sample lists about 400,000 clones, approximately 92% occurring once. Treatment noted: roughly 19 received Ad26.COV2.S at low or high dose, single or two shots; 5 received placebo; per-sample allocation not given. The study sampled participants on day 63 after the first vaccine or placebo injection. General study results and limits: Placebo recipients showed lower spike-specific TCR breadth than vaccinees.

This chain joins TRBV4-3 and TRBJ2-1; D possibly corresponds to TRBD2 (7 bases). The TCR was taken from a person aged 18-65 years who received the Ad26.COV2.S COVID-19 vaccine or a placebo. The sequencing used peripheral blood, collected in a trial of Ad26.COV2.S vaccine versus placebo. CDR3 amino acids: CASSQDYGGGHVNEQFF. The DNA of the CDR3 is TGCGCCAGCAGCCAAGATTATGGGGGGGGGCATGTCAATGAGCAGTTCTTC.